A selection of T cell receptor beta chains follows, all from one sample in a study of cytomegalovirus exposure and HLA in healthy donors. The protocol was immunoSEQ multiplex PCR, while the TCRdb copy is restricted to in-frame clones and leaves out a portion. The data show 220,000 or so clones, around four fifths seen once. The source material was PBMCs. Receptor source: a woman aged 18-35 years in good health and CMV-seronegative. Each CDR3 is given with its conserved first and last residue. A D gene is named only where the DNA matches it firmly. Some rows mark clone size as missing; the rest say once, few, many or name a class of expanded clone.

d_call j_call clone_size v_call cdr3_aa cdr3_nt
NA TRBJ2-7 NA TRBV28 CASRQGNAYEQYF TGTGCCAGCCGGCAGGGGAACGCCTACGAGCAGTACTTC
NA TRBJ1-1 once TRBV7-9 CASSQPVRMNTEAFF TGTGCCAGCAGCCAACCTGTACGGATGAACACTGAAGCTTTCTTT
TRBD1 TRBJ2-7 NA TRBV5-1 CASSLASGGKYEQYF TGCGCCAGCAGCTTGGCGTCAGGGGGCAAATACGAGCAGTACTTC
TRBD2 TRBJ2-3 NA TRBV4-2 CASSQAAGAADTQYF TGTGCCAGCAGCCAAGCGGCGGGAGCCGCAGATACGCAGTATTTT
TRBD1 TRBJ2-1 once TRBV6-6 CASSYSGQGVGEQFF TGTGCCAGCAGTTACTCGGGACAGGGAGTAGGCGAGCAGTTCTTC
NA TRBJ2-3 NA TRBV6-4 CASSDLGAATDTQYF TGTGCCAGCAGTGATTTGGGGGCTGCCACAGATACGCAGTATTTT
NA TRBJ1-2 NA TRBV15 CATSSHRDTNYGYTF TGTGCCACCAGCAGCCACCGGGACACCAACTATGGCTACACCTTC
NA TRBJ1-1 NA TRBV9 CASSVVRKGNTEAFF TGTGCCAGCAGCGTAGTTCGGAAGGGCAACACTGAAGCTTTCTTT
TRBD1 TRBJ2-5 NA TRBV27 CASSHKGQGFPETQYF TGTGCCAGCAGTCATAAGGGACAGGGCTTTCCGGAGACCCAGTACTTC
TRBD1 TRBJ1-2 NA TRBV25-1 CASSGHRQGSNYGYTF TGTGCCAGCAGTGGACATCGACAGGGGTCAAACTATGGCTACACCTTC
TRBD1 TRBJ1-2 few TRBV5-1 CASSKDTGDGGYTF TGCGCCAGCAGCAAGGATACAGGGGACGGTGGCTACACCTTC
NA TRBJ1-1 NA TRBV6-5 CASSYSRQQTTEAFF TGTGCCAGCAGTTACTCGAGACAGCAAACCACTGAAGCTTTCTTT
NA TRBJ2-3 NA TRBV5-5 CASSFRDGDTDTQYF TGTGCCAGCAGCTTCCGGGACGGGGACACAGATACGCAGTATTTT
TRBD1 TRBJ1-6 few TRBV7-3 CASSSGTANSPLHF TGTGCCAGCAGCAGTGGGACAGCTAATTCACCCCTCCACTTT
TRBD2 TRBJ2-3 NA TRBV15 CATRPGHSGSRLADTQYF TGTGCCACCCGGCCGGGGCATAGCGGGAGCAGACTAGCGGATACGCAGTATTTT
TRBD2 TRBJ2-2 NA TRBV11-3 CASSQLAGPATGELFF TGTGCCAGCAGCCAACTAGCGGGTCCTGCCACCGGGGAGCTGTTTTTT
NA TRBJ2-7 NA TRBV28 CASSFSSAYEQYF TGTGCCAGCAGTTTCTCGAGTGCCTACGAGCAGTACTTC
NA TRBJ1-4 once TRBV5-1 CASSVTTSNEKLFF TGCGCCAGCAGCGTAACGACCTCTAATGAAAAACTGTTTTTT
NA TRBJ2-1 NA TRBV5-1 CASSVSFYSSYNEQFF TGCGCCAGCAGCGTCTCATTTTACAGCTCCTACAATGAGCAGTTCTTC
TRBD1 TRBJ1-3 NA TRBV10-2 CASSEQGAWGNTIYF TGCGCCAGCAGCGAACAGGGGGCTTGGGGAAACACCATATATTTT
TRBD1 TRBJ1-4 NA TRBV14 CASSQAGGRFEKLFF TGTGCCAGCAGCCAAGCAGGGGGCAGATTTGAAAAACTGTTTTTT
NA TRBJ2-7 NA TRBV5-6 CASSLGNYEQYF TGTGCCAGCAGCTTGGGGAATTACGAGCAGTACTTC
TRBD1 TRBJ1-1 NA TRBV7-9 CASSSDRGWYTEAFF TGTGCCAGCAGCTCTGACAGGGGTTGGTACACTGAAGCTTTCTTT
TRBD1 TRBJ2-4 NA TRBV2 CASLRGPAKNIQYF TGTGCCAGCCTCAGGGGGCCAGCCAAAAACATTCAGTACTTC
NA TRBJ1-6 once TRBV4-1 CASSHYGREDSPLHF TGCGCCAGCAGCCACTACGGCCGGGAGGATTCACCCCTCCACTTT
TRBD1 TRBJ2-7 NA TRBV28 CASGTGYEQYF TGTGCCAGCGGGACAGGCTACGAGCAGTACTTC
NA TRBJ2-4 NA TRBV6-1 CASSEAEGFGKNIQYF TGTGCCAGCAGTGAAGCGGAAGGGTTTGGCAAAAACATTCAGTACTTC
NA TRBJ1-4 NA TRBV2 CASSEGGGLNEKLFF TGTGCCAGCAGTGAAGGGGGGGGCTTGAATGAAAAACTGTTTTTT
NA TRBJ1-1 once TRBV6-5 CAACVGGVGGEAFF TGTGCCGCCTGCGTGGGTGGGGTGGGGGGCGAAGCTTTCTTT
NA TRBJ2-2 few TRBV2 CASRRGVGTGELFF TGTGCCAGCAGAAGAGGGGTGGGCACCGGGGAGCTGTTTTTT
NA TRBJ1-2 NA TRBV28 CASISGRFYGYTF TGTGCCAGCATCTCGGGACGGTTCTATGGCTACACCTTC
TRBD2 TRBJ2-1 NA TRBV5-1 CASWGLAGGQSSYNEQFF TGCGCCAGCTGGGGACTAGCGGGAGGGCAGAGCTCCTACAATGAGCAGTTCTTC
NA TRBJ2-4 NA TRBV11-2 CASSLGEGGNIQYF TGTGCCAGCAGCTTAGGGGAAGGGGGAAACATTCAGTACTTC
NA TRBJ1-2 NA TRBV30 CAWSVTGMNYGYTF TGTGCCTGGAGTGTAACGGGAATGAACTATGGCTACACCTTC
NA TRBJ2-6 many TRBV9 CASSVGGFPRSGANVLTF TGTGCCAGCAGCGTAGGTGGATTCCCTCGCTCTGGGGCCAACGTCCTGACTTTC
TRBD1 TRBJ1-5 once TRBV19 CASSVGTARGQPQHF TGTGCCAGTAGTGTAGGGACAGCCCGCGGTCAGCCCCAGCATTTT
NA TRBJ1-5 many TRBV2 CASSEVGRDQPQHF TGTGCCAGCAGTGAAGTCGGGAGGGATCAGCCCCAGCATTTT
NA TRBJ2-3 once TRBV4-1 CASSQDETTQYF TGCGCCAGCAGCCAAGATGAAACTACGCAGTATTTT
NA TRBJ2-3 once TRBV2 CASAKTVSTDTQYF TGTGCCAGCGCTAAGACAGTTAGCACAGATACGCAGTATTTT
NA TRBJ1-3 few TRBV10-2 CASDPDGSSGNTIYF TGCGCCAGCGATCCCGACGGAAGCTCTGGAAACACCATATATTTT
TRBD1 TRBJ2-3 NA TRBV9 CASSVGDREYTQYF TGTGCCAGCAGCGTAGGGGACAGGGAGTATACGCAGTATTTT
TRBD1 TRBJ2-7 NA TRBV5-6 CASSWGQGRYEQYF TGTGCCAGCAGCTGGGGACAGGGGAGATACGAGCAGTACTTC
NA TRBJ1-5 NA TRBV27 CASSYNAGADQPQHF TGTGCCAGCAGTTATAATGCAGGGGCGGATCAGCCCCAGCATTTT
TRBD2 TRBJ2-7 NA TRBV28 CASSRTSGGYEQYF TGTGCCAGCAGCAGGACTAGCGGGGGCTACGAGCAGTACTTC
NA TRBJ1-1 NA TRBV19 CASSPQRGTEAFF TGTGCCAGTAGTCCCCAGAGAGGGACTGAAGCTTTCTTT
NA TRBJ2-2 NA TRBV29-1 CSVVGETNTGELFF TGCAGCGTTGTGGGGGAGACGAACACCGGGGAGCTGTTTTTT